Listed here are 3 T cell receptor beta chains from one sample, sequenced in a study of shared clonotypes between healthy human individuals. The table came from immunoSEQ multiplex PCR; TCRdb's copy has only in-frame clones and leaves some out. The data contain about 1 million clones, about 75% of them singletons. Input material: memory CD4+ T cells sorted from blood. Described subset: CD45RA-negative fraction. The receptors were gathered from a man between 18 and 35 years old in good health.

The genes are TRBV2 and TRBJ2-5; tentative D call: TRBD2 (6 bases). V lost 7 bases and J lost 1, with 16 bases in between. The CDR3 is 15 amino acids. The germline V gene has CDR1 SNHLY and CDR2 FYNNEI. This CDR3 is CASKPRSGSQETQYF. CDR3 nucleotide sequence: TGTGCCAGCAAACCTCGCTCCGGGAGCCAAGAGACCCAGTACTTC.

The chain joins TRBV10-3 to TRBJ1-6; the match to TRBD1 covers 8 bases. This CDR3 contains 13 residues. After removal of 6 bases from V and 6 bases from J, the junction contained 1 base not matched to a gene. The germline V gene has CDR1 ENHRY and CDR2 SYGVKD. The CDR3: CAIRTGANSPLHF. As DNA, the CDR3 is TGTGCCATCAGGACAGGGGCTAATTCACCCCTCCACTTT.

This chain uses TRBV5-1 with TRBJ1-1; the D gene is possibly TRBD1 (6 bases). V lost 0 bases and J lost 1, with 13 bases in between. Per germline, CDR1 SGHRS and CDR2 YFSETQ. This CDR3 contains 16 residues. The CDR3 sequence: CASSLVGGTTNTEAFF. In nucleotides, the CDR3 is TGCGCCAGCAGCTTGGTGGGGGGCACAACGAACACTGAAGCTTTCTTT.